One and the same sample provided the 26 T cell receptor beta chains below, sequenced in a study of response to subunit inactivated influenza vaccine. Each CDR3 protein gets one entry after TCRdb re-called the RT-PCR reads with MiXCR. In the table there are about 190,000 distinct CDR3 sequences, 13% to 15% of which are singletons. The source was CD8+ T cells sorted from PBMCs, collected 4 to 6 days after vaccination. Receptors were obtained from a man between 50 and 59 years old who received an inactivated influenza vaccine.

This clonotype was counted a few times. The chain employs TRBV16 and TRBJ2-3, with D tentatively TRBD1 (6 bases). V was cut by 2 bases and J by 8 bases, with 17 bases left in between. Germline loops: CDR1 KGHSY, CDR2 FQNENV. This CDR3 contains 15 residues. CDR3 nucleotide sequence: TGTGCCAGCAGCCAAGACAGGTCGACCGAGGGTACGCAGTATTTT. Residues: CASSQDRSTEGTQYF.

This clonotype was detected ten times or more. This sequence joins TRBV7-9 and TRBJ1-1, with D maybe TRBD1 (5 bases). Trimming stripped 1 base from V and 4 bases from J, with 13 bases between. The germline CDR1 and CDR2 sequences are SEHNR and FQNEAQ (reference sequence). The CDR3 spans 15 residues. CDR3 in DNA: TGTGCCAGCAGCTTAGGCTTGGGGGTCGCCACTGAAGCTTTCTTT. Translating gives CASSLGLGVATEAFF.

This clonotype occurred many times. The CDR3 DNA follows: TGCAGCGTTGCCGGGAATGAGCAGTTCTTC. This codes for CSVAGNEQFF. The rearrangement links TRBV29-1 to TRBJ2-1; no clear D. From germline, CDR1 is SQVTM and CDR2 ANQGSEA. The CDR3 contains 10 residues. V was clipped by 4 bases and J by 7 bases, with 5 bases between them.

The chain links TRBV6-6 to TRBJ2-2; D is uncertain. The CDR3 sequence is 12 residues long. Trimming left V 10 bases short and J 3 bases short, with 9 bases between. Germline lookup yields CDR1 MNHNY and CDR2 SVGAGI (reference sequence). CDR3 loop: CATRIDTGELFF. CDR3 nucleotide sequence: TGTGCCACCCGAATAGACACCGGGGAGCTGTTTTTT.

Here the CDR3 reads CASSPGTGPYNEQFF. The CDR3 DNA sequence: TGTGCCAGCAGTCCCGGGACAGGGCCCTACAATGAGCAGTTCTTC. This sequence joins TRBV27 and TRBJ2-1, with 9 bases lining up with TRBD1. Trimming cost V 5 bases and J 2 bases; bases outside gene matches: 4. CDR3 size: 15 residues. Germline V lookup: CDR1 MNHEY, CDR2 SMNVEV (reference sequence).

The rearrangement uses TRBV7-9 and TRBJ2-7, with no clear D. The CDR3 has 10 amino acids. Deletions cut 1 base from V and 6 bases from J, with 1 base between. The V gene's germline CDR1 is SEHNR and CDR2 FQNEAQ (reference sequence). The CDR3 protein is CASSLVEQYF. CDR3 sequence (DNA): TGTGCCAGCAGCTTAGTCGAGCAGTACTTC.

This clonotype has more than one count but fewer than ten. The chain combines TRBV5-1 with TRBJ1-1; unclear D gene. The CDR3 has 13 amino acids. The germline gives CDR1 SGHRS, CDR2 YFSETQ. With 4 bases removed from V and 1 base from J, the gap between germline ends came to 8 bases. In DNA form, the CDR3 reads TGCGCCAGCAGCCATAGACAGAACACTGAAGCTTTCTTT. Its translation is CASSHRQNTEAFF.

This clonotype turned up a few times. CDR3 nucleotide sequence: TGCAGCGTTGAAGAATTGACAGGTTATGGCTACACCTTC. It translates to CSVEELTGYGYTF. This chain uses TRBV29-1 with TRBJ1-2, with D maybe TRBD1 (6 bases). Germline-derived CDR1 and CDR2 are SQVTM and ANQGSEA. The CDR3 loop spans 13 amino acids. V was clipped by 0 bases and J by 5 bases, with 10 bases between them.

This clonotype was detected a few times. The CDR3 here is CASRRQGYQETQYF. Here the CDR3 DNA reads TGTGCCAGCAGAAGACAGGGATACCAAGAGACCCAGTACTTC. This chain connects TRBV7-8 to TRBJ2-5, with 7 bases fitting TRBD1. The CDR3 runs 14 residues. Trimming took 6 bases from V and 0 from J; bases not matched to a gene: 4. Germline assignment: CDR1 SGHVS and CDR2 FQNEAQ.

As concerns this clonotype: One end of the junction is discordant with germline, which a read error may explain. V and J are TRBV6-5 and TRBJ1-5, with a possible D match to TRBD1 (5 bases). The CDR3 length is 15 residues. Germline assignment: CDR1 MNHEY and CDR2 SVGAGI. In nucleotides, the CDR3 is TGTGCCGGCAGTTACCGAGAGAGTTCGGGGCAGTCCCAGCATTTT. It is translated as CAGSYRESSGQSQHF.

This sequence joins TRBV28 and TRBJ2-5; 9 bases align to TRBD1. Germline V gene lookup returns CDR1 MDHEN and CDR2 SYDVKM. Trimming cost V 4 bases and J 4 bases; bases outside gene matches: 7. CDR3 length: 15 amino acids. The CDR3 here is CASSYNYRGRETQYF. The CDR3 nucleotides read TGTGCCAGCAGTTACAACTACAGGGGGCGAGAGACCCAGTACTTC.

As DNA, the CDR3 is TGCAGTGCCCACCGACGACACGAACAAGAGACCCAGTACTTC. The encoded protein is CSAHRRHEQETQYF. The gene calls are TRBV20-1 and TRBJ2-5; D call uncertain. Per germline, CDR1 DFQATT and CDR2 SNEGSKA (reference sequence). This CDR3 has 14 residues. V lost 6 bases, J lost 2 bases, and 16 bases lay in between.

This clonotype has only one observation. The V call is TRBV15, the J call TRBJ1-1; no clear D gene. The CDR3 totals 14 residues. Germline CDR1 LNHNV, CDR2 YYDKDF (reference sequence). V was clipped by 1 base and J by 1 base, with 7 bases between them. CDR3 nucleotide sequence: TGTGCCACCAGCAGAGTGGGCCCGAACACTGAAGCTTTCTTT. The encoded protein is CATSRVGPNTEAFF.

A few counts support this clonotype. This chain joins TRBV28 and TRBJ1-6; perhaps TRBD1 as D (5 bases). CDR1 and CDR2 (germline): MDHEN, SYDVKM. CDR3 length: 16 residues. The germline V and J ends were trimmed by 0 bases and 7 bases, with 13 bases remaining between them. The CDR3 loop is CASSLWRGGKNSPLHF. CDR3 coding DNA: TGTGCCAGCAGTTTATGGAGGGGAGGAAAAAATTCACCCCTCCACTTT.

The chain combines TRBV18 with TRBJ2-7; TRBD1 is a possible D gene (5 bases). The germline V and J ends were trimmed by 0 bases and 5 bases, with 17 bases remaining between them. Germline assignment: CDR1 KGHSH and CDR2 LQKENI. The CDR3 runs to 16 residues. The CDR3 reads CASSPPVRGRADEQYF. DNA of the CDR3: TGTGCCAGCTCACCACCGGTTCGCGGCAGGGCTGACGAGCAGTACTTC.

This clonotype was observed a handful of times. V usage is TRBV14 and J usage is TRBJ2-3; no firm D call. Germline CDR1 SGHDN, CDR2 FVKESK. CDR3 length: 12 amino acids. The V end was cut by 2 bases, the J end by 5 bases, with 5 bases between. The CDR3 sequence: CASSQHEDTQYF. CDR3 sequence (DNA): TGTGCCAGCAGCCAACACGAAGATACGCAGTATTTT. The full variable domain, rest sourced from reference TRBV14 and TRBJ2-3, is EAGVTQFPSHSVIEKGQTVTLRCDPISGHDNLYWYRRVMGKEIKFLLHFVKESKQDESGMPNNRFLAERTGGTYSTLKVQPAELEDSGVYFCASSQHEDTQYFGPGTRLTVL.

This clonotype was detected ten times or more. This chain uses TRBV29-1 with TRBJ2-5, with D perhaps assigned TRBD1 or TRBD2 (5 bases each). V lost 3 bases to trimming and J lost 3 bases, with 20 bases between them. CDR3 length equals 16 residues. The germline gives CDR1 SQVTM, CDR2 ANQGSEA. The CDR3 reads CSVDGVGWGTEETQYF. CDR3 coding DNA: TGCAGCGTTGATGGGGTGGGCTGGGGGACGGAAGAGACCCAGTACTTC.

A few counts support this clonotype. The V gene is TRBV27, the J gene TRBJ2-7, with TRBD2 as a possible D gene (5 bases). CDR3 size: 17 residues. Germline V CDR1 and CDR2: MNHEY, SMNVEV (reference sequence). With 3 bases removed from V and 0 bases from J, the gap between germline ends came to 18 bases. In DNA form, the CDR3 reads TGTGCCAGCAGTTTTACGGGCTGGTTAGGGAGCTCCTACGAGCAGTACTTC. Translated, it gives CASSFTGWLGSSYEQYF.

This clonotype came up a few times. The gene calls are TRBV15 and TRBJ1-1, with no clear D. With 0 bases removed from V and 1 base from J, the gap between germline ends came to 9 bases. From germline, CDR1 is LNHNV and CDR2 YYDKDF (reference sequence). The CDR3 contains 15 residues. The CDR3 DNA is TGTGCCACCAGCAGAGAACGGGTAGGGAACACTGAAGCTTTCTTT. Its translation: CATSRERVGNTEAFF.

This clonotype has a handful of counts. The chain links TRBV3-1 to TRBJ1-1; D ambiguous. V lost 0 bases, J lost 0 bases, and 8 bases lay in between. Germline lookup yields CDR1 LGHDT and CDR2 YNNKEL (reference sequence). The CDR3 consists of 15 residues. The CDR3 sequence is CASSQEEYLNTEAFF. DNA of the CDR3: TGTGCCAGCAGCCAAGAGGAGTATCTGAACACTGAAGCTTTCTTT. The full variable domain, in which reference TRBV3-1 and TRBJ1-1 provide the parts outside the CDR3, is DTAVSQTPKYLVTQMGNDKSIKCEQNLGHDTMYWYKQDSKKFLKIMFSYNNKELIINETVPNRFSPKSPDKAHLNLHINSLELGDSAVYFCASSQEEYLNTEAFFGQGTRLTVV.

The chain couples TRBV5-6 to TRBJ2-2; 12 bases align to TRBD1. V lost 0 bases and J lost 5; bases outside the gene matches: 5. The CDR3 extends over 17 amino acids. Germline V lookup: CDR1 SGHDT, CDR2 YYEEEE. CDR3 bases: TGTGCCAGCAGCTTGGGGCCGGGACAGGGGGCGACCGGGGAGCTGTTTTTT. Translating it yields CASSLGPGQGATGELFF.

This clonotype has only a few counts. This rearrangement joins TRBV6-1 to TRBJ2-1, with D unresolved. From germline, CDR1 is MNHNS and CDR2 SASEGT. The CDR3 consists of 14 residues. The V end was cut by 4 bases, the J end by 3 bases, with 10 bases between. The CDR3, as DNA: TGTGCCAGCAGTGTCTTGGGCCTCTACAATGAGCAGTTCTTC. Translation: CASSVLGLYNEQFF.

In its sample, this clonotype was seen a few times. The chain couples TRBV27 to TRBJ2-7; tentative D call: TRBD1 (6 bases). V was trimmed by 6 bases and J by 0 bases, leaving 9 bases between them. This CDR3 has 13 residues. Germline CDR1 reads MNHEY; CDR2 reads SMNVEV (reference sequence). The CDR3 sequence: CASSWDNSYEQYF. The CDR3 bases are TGTGCCAGCAGCTGGGACAACTCCTACGAGCAGTACTTC.

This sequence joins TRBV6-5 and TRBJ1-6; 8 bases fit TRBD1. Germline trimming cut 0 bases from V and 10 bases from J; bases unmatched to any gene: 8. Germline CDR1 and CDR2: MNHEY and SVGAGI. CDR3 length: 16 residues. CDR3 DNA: TGTGCCAGCAGTTACTCTCTTTCAGGGGGCGGATCACCCCTCCACTTT. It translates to CASSYSLSGGGSPLHF.

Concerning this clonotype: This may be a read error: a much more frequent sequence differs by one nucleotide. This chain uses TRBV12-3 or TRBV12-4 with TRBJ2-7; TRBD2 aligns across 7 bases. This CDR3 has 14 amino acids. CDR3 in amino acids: CAGSLVGGYYEQYF. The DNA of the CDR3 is TGTGCCGGCAGTTTAGTGGGGGGGTACTACGAGCAGTACTTC.

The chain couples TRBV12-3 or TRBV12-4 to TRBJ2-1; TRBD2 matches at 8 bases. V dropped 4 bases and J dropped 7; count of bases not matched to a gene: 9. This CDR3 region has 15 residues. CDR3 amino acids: CASSWAGGGNNEQFF. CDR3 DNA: TGTGCCAGCAGTTGGGCGGGGGGTGGAAATAATGAGCAGTTCTTC.